The entry below describes one TCR beta chain. Its antigen is not known. Germline CDR1 and CDR2: MDHEN and SYDVKM. V was shortened by 5 bases and J by 10 bases, with 18 bases between the two germline ends. The CDR3 extends over 14 amino acids. This specimen comes from a study of cytomegalovirus exposure and HLA in healthy donors. Study outcomes and limitations: Most TCR sequences proved rare, with some public TCRs found in many donors. Some TCR beta chains (roughly 160 of them) were listed as cytomegalovirus-associated. That first-cohort TCR clusters tended to co-occur in the approximately 110 validation repertoires was found in a later analysis.

Separate from the approximately 730-subject first cohort, the roughly 120-subject validation cohort was the one that the donors belonged to. Profiling relied on immunoSEQ multiplex PCR, and the TCRdb table lists in-frame clones only, not all of them. The sample has about 200,000 clones, around nine tenths seen once. This TCR came from a woman aged 18-29 years in good health and CMV-seropositive. The sequenced material came from PBMCs. The chain employs TRBV28 and TRBJ1-5, with a weak D call TRBD1 (6 bases). CDR3 in amino acids: CASSVTGSSGPQHF. The CDR3 region has the DNA TGTGCCAGCAGTGTAACAGGGAGCTCAGGTCCCCAGCATTTT.